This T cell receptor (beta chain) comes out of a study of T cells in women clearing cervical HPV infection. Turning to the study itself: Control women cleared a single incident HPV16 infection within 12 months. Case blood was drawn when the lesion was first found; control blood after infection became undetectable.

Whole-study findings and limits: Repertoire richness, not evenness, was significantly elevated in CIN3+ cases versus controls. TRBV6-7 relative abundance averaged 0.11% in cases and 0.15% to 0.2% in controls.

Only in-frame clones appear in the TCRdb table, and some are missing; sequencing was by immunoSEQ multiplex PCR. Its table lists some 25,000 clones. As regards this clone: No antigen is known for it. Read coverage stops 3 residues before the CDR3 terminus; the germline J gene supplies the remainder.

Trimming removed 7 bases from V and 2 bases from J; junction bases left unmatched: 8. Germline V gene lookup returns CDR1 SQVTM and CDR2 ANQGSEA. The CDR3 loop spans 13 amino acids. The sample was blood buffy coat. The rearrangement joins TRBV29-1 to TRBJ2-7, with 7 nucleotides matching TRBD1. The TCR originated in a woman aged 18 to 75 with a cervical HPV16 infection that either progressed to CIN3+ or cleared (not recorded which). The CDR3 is CSALQGTTYEQYF. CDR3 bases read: TGCAGCGCACTACAGGGGACCACCTACGAG.